The clone carrying this T cell receptor beta chain was observed a few times. The antigen is undetermined. The ends were cut back, 0 bases at V and 1 base at J, with 7 bases in the middle. This CDR3 region has 14 residues. Germline assignment: CDR1 SGDLS and CDR2 YYNGEE. The sample comes from a study of regulatory T cells in long-lasting Graves disease. Study conclusions and caveats: Exclusively peripheral blood, rather than thyroid tissue, was studied.

Library construction for TCR beta used iRepertoire HTBI primers and Arm-PCR of CDR3 regions. TCRdb independently ran MiXCR on the multiplex PCR reads; one entry per CDR3 protein. The sample lists about 380,000 distinct CDR3 sequences, roughly a sixth occurring once. This sample's time point: newly diagnosed GD, antithyroid drugs for less than 3 months. The TCR library was made from RNA extracted from PBMCs. This TCR was sampled from a female donor with Graves disease. This rearrangement joins TRBV9 to TRBJ1-2; D is ambiguous. The sample here was peripheral blood mononuclear cells (PBMCs), taken at new diagnosis, from a patient treated with antithyroid drugs. The CDR3 DNA reads as TGTGCCAGCAGCGTAGGAGGAGGTAACTATGGCTACACCTTC. It translates to CASSVGGGNYGYTF.